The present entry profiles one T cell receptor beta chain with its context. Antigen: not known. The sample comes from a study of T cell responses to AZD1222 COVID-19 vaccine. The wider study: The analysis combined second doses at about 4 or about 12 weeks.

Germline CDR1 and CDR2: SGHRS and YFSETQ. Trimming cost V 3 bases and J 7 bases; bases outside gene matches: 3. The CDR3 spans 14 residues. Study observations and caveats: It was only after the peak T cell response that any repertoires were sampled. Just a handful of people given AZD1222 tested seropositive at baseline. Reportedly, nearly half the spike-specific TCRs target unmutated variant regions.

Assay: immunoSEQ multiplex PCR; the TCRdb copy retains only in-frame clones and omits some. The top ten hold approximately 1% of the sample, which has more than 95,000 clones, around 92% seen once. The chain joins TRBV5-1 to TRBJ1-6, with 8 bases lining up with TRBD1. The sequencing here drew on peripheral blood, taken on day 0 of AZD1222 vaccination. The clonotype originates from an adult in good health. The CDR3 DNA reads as TGCGCCAGCAGCTCGCGGACAGGGAATTCACCCCTCCACTTT. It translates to CASSSRTGNSPLHF.